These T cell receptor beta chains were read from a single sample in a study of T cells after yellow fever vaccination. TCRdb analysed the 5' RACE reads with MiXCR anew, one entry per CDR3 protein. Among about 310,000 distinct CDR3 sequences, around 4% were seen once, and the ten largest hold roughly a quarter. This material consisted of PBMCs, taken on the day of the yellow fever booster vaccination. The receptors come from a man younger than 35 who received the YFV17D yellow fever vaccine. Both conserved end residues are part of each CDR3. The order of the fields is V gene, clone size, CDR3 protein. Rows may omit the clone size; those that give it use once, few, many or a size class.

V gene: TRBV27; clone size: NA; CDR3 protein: CASSLRAGYLTDTQYF
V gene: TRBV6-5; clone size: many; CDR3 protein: CASKWGSGSDTGELFF
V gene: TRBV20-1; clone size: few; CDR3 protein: CSAPPGQYQPQHF
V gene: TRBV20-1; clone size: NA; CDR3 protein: CSAPRGTQETQYF
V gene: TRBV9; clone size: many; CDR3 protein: CASSVDGGRYNEQFF
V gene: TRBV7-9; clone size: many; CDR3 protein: CASSLAGTSGVSYNEQFF
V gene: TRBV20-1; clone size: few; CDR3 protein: CSATFKGGPGDTQYF
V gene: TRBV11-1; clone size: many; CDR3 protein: CASSSEIQETQYF
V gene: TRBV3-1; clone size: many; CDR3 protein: CASSPLSGMNTEAFF
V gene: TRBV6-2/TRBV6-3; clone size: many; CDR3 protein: CASTPGRGAGAYEQYF
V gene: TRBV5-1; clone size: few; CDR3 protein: CASAGGKGGYTF
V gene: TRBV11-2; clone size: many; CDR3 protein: CASSLGWGQEPLEQFF
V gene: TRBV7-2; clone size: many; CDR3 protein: CASSLRTGGRGQPQHF
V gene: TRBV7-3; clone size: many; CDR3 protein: CASSPGSVDYGELFF
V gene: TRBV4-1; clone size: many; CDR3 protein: CASSTATEQGYTEAFF
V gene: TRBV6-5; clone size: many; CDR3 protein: CASSYLAGGPTDTQYF
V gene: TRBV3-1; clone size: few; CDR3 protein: CASSPGHLNTEAFF
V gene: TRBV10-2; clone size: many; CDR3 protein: CASSEPTGTGRTEAFF
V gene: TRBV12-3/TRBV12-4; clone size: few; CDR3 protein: CASLEGTGELFF
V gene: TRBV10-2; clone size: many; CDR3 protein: CASSDLDTQYF
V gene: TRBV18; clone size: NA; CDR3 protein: CASSQTGTAYQETQYF
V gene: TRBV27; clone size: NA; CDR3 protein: CASSSVIRETQYF
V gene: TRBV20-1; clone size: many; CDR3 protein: CSAESRGGDTDTQYF